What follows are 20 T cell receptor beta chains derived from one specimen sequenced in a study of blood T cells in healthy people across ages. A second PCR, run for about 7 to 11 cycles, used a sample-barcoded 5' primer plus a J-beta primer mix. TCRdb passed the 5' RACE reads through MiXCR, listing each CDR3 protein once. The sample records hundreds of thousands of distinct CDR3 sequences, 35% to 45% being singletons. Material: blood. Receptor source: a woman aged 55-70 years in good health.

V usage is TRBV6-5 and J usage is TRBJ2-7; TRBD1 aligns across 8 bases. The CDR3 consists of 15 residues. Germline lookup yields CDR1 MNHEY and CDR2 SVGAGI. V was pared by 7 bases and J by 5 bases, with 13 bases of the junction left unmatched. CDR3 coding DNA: TGTGCCAGCACTTCACGGGGCAGGGGGCGCGACGAGCAGTACTTC. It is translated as CASTSRGRGRDEQYF.

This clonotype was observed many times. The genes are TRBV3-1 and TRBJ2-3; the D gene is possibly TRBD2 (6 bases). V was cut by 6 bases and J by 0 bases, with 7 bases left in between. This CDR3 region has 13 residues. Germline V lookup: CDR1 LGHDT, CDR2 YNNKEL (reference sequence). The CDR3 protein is CASRGTSTDTQYF. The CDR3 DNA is TGTGCCAGCAGGGGGACTAGCACAGATACGCAGTATTTT.

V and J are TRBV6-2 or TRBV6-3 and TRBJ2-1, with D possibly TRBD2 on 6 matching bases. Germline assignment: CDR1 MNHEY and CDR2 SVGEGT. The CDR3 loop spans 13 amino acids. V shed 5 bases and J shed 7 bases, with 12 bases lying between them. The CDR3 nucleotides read TGTGCCAGCAGTAGGAGGGATCCTAATGAGCAGTTCTTC. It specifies CASSRRDPNEQFF.

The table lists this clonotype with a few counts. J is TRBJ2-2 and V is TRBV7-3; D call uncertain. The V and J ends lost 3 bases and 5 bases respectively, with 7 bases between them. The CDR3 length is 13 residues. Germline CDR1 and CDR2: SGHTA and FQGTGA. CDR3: CASSFQRTGELFF. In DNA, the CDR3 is TGTGCCAGCAGCTTTCAAAGGACCGGGGAGCTGTTTTTT. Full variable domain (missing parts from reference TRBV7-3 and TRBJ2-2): GAGVSQTPSNKVTEKGKYVELRCDPISGHTALYWYRQSLGQGPEFLIYFQGTGAADDSGLPNDRFFAVRPEGSVSTLKIQRTERGDSAVYLCASSFQRTGELFFGEGSRLTVL.

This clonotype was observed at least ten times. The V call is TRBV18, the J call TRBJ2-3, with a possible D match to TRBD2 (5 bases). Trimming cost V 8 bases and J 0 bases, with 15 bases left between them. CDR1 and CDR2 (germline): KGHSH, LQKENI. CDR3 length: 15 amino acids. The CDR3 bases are TGTGCCAGCAGCCCCGGACTTACCAGCACAGATACGCAGTATTTT. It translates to CASSPGLTSTDTQYF.

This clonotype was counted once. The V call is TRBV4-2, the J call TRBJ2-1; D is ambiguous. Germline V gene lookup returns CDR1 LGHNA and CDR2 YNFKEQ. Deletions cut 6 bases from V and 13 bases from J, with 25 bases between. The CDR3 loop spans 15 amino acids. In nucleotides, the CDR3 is TGTGCCAGCAGTCCAGGAAGCAAGGGCCAAGAGACCCAGTTCTTC. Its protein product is CASSPGSKGQETQFF.

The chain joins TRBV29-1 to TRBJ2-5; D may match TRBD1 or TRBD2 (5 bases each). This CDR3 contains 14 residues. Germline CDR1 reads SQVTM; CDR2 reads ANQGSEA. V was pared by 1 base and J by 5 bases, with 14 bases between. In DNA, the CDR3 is TGCAGCGTTGAAGGTGGGAGAGGGGTTGAGACCCAGTACTTC. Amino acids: CSVEGGRGVETQYF. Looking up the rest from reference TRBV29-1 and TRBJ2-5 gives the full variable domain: SAVISQKPSRDICQRGTSLTIQCQVDSQVTMMFWYRQQPGQSLTLIATANQGSEATYESGFVIDKFPISRPNLTFSTLTVSNMSPEDSSIYLCSVEGGRGVETQYFGPGTRLLVL.

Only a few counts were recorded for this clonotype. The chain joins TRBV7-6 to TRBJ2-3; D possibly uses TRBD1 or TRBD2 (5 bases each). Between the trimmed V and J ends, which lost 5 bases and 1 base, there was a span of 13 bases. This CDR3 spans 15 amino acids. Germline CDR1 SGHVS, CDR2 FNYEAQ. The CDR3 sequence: CASSLVGTRTDTQYF. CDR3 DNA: TGTGCCAGCAGCCTGGTGGGGACCCGCACAGATACGCAGTATTTT. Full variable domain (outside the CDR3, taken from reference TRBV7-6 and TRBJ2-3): GAGVSQSPRYKVTKRGQDVALRCDPISGHVSLYWYRQALGQGPEFLTYFNYEAQQDKSGLPNDRFSAERPEGSISTLTIQRTEQRDSAMYRCASSLVGTRTDTQYFGPGTRLTVL.

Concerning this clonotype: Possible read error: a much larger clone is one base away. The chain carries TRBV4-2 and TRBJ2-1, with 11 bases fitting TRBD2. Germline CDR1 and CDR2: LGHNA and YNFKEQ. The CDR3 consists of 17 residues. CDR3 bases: TGTGCCAGCAGCCAGGATATTAGCGGGAGGGCCTACAATGGGCAGTTCTTC. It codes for CASSQDISGRAYNGQFF.

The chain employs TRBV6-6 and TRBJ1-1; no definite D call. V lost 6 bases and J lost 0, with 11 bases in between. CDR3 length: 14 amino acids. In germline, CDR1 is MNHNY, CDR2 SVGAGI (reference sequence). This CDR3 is CASRIGNLNTEAFF. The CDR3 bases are TGTGCCAGCAGGATCGGGAATCTGAACACTGAAGCTTTCTTT.

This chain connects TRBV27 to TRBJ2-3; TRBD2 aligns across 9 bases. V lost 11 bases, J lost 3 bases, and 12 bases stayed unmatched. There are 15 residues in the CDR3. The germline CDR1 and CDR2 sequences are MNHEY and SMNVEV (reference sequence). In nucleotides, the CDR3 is TGTGCCGTCCGCGGGAGGGCCAGAGTAACAGATACGCAGTATTTT. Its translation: CAVRGRARVTDTQYF.

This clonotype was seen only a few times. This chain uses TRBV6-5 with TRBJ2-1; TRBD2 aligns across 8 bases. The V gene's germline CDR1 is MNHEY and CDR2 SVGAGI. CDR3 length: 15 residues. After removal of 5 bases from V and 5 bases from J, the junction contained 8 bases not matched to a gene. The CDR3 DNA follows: TGTGCCAGCAGTGCCCGGGGGGGCCGCAACAATGAGCAGTTCTTC. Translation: CASSARGGRNNEQFF.

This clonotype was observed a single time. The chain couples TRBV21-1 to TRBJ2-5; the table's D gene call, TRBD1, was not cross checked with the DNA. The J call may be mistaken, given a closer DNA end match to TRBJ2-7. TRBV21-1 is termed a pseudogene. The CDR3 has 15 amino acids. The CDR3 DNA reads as TGTGCCAGCAGCATTTCCCGGACAGGGGGCAACGAGCAGTACTTC. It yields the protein CASSISRTGGNEQYF.

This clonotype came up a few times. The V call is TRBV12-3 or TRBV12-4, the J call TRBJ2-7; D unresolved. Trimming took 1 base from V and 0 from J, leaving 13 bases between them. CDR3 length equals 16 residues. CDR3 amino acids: CASSLGTGAHSYEQYF. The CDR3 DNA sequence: TGTGCCAGCAGTTTAGGCACTGGCGCCCACTCCTACGAGCAGTACTTC.

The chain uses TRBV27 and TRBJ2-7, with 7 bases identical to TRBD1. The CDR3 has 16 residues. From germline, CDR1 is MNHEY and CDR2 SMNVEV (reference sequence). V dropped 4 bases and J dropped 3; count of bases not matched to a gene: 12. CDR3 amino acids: CASSSPFHQGVYEQYF. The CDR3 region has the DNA TGTGCCAGCAGTTCACCCTTCCACCAGGGGGTCTACGAGCAGTACTTC.

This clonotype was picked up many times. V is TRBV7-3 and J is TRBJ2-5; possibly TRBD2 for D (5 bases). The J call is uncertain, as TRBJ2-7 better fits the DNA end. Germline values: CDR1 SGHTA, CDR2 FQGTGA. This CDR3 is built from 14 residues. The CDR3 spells CASSPPGSLHEQYF. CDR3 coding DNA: TGTGCCAGCAGCCCCCCGGGGAGTCTACACGAGCAGTACTTC.

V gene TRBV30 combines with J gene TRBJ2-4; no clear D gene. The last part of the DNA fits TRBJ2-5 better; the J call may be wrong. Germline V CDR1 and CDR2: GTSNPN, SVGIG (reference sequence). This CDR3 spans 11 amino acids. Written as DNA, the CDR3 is TGTGCCTGGGGTCAGGTGGGGACCCAGTACTTC. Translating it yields CAWGQVGTQYF.

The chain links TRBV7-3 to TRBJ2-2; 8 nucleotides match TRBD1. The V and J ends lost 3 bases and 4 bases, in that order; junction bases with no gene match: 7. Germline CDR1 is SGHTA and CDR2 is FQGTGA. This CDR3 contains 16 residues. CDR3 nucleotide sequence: TGTGCCAGCAGCTTTCAGGGGGCGCTCGTCACCGGGGAGCTGTTTTTT. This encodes CASSFQGALVTGELFF. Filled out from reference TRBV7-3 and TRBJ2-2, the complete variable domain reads GAGVSQTPSNKVTEKGKYVELRCDPISGHTALYWYRQSLGQGPEFLIYFQGTGAADDSGLPNDRFFAVRPEGSVSTLKIQRTERGDSAVYLCASSFQGALVTGELFFGEGSRLTVL.

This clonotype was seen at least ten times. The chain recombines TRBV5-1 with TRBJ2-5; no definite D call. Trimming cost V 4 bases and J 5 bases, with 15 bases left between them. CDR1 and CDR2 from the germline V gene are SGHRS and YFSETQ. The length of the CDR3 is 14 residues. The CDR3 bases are TGCGCCAGCAGCCTGTTGGGCGCTGGGGAGACCCAGTACTTC. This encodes CASSLLGAGETQYF.

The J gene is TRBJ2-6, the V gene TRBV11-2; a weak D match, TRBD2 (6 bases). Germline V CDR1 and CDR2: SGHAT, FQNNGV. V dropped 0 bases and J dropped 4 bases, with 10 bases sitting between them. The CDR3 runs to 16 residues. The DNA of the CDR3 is TGTGCCAGCAGCTTAGACCCAGGGAGGGGGGCCAACGTCCTGACTTTC. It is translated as CASSLDPGRGANVLTF.